This TCR beta chain was recovered during a study of shared clonotypes between healthy human individuals. Clones were sequenced by immunoSEQ multiplex PCR, and TCRdb holds only the in-frame ones, with some missing. The sample consists of about 1,500,000 clones, approximately 96% of them appearing once. CDR3 size: 13 residues. The junction had 4 bases not matched to a gene; V was cut back by 3 bases and J by 8 bases. Germline V lookup: CDR1 MNHNS, CDR2 SASEGT. Material for sequencing was naive CD4+ T cells sorted from blood. Subset here: CD45RA+ positively selected. This TCR derives from a man aged 30-40 years in good health. The chain links TRBV6-1 to TRBJ2-7; 10 bases are shared with TRBD2. In nucleotides, the CDR3 is TGTGCCAGCAGTGAGAGCGGGAGGGCCAAGCAGTACTTC. This sequence encodes CASSESGRAKQYF.